These T cell receptor beta chains were read from a single sample in a study of OX40 agonist ivuxolimab in advanced cancers. Clones were sequenced by immunoSEQ multiplex PCR, and TCRdb holds only the in-frame ones, with some missing. This repertoire shows more than 35,000 clones, about 89% found once; its top ten account for approximately 45%. Sequencing used CD4+ or CD8+ T cells sorted from blood, obtained in a trial of the OX40 agonist ivuxolimab. The receptor source for this set is an adult with an advanced solid tumor such as melanoma, head and neck, liver or kidney cancer. The CDR3 runs from the conserved cysteine through the conserved F or W. D genes are given only for firm matches. Clone size is shown for a subset of rows, as once, few, many or a class of expanded clone.

.,TRBV10-3,TRBJ2-1,.,16,CAISSVTEPTYNEQFF,TGTGCCATCAGCTCCGTGACAGAACCTACTTACAATGAGCAGTTCTTC
.,TRBV4-2,TRBJ2-6,.,16,CASSQEDLSGANVLTF,TGTGCCAGCAGCCAAGAAGACCTATCTGGGGCCAACGTCCTGACTTTC
.,TRBV27,TRBJ1-3,TRBD1,14,CASRQGVYGNTIYF,TGTGCCAGCAGACAGGGGGTGTACGGAAACACCATATATTTT
.,TRBV19,TRBJ1-2,.,10,CASSSTGYTF,TGTGCCAGTTCGTCCACGGGCTACACCTTC
few,TRBV7-2,TRBJ1-5,.,16,CASSLEDTTSGQPQHF,TGTGCCAGCAGCTTAGAGGACACCACCTCGGGGCAGCCCCAGCATTTT
.,TRBV15,TRBJ1-5,.,15,CATSSSWGGNQPQHF,TGTGCCACCAGCTCCTCTTGGGGGGGCAATCAGCCCCAGCATTTT
.,TRBV4-2,TRBJ2-7,TRBD1,16,CASSQEGQGNRYEQYF,TGTGCCAGCAGCCAAGAGGGACAGGGAAATCGATACGAGCAGTACTTC
.,TRBV25-1,TRBJ2-7,.,14,CASSGRTDFYEQYF,TGTGCCAGCAGTGGTAGGACAGATTTCTACGAGCAGTACTTC
.,TRBV4-1,TRBJ1-1,.,12,CASSQGTPEAFF,TGCGCCAGCAGCCAAGGGACACCTGAAGCTTTCTTT
.,TRBV19,TRBJ2-1,.,13,CASSLDRYNEQFF,TGTGCCAGTAGTTTAGACAGGTACAATGAGCAGTTCTTC
.,TRBV9,TRBJ2-7,TRBD1,13,CASSTGGSHEQYF,TGTGCCAGCAGCACAGGGGGCAGCCACGAGCAGTACTTC
.,TRBV7-9,TRBJ2-1,TRBD1,16,CASSLAGDSPYNEQFF,TGTGCCAGCAGCTTAGCGGGGGACAGCCCCTACAATGAGCAGTTCTTC
.,TRBV6-5,TRBJ2-7,TRBD1,11,CATQGAQEQYF,TGTGCCACACAGGGGGCGCAGGAGCAGTACTTC
.,TRBV4-1,TRBJ1-3,.,14,CASSTQGSGNTIYF,TGCGCCAGCAGCACACAGGGCTCTGGAAACACCATATATTTT